The T cell receptor (beta chain) under discussion was sequenced for a study of radiotherapy plus CTLA-4 blockade in lung cancer. Findings and caveats of the study: Early blood T cell clone changes and increased post-radiation serum interferon-beta were reportedly the strongest response predictors.

CDR1 SEHNR and CDR2 FQNEAQ come from the germline V gene (reference sequence). V shed 7 bases and J shed 2 bases, with 14 bases lying between them. The length of the CDR3 is 14 residues. Profiling relied on immunoSEQ multiplex PCR, and the TCRdb table lists in-frame clones only, not all of them. The sample consists of under 90,000 clones, more than 70% of them appearing once. A note on this clone: Its matching antigen is unknown.

The sequence was obtained from a human donor with non-small cell lung cancer that progressed on radiotherapy plus ipilimumab. The sequences come from peripheral blood, collected from a patient treated with radiotherapy plus ipilimumab. This chain links TRBV7-9 with TRBJ2-5; D is possibly TRBD1 (6 bases). CDR3 region: CASTLRTEQETQYF. The CDR3 DNA reads as TGTGCCAGCACTTTAAGGACAGAACAAGAGACCCAGTACTTC.